This TCR beta chain was captured by sequencing in a study of blood T cell repertoires in COVID-19. Overall study context: Samples came from the United States, Italy and Spain, spanning acute and convalescent COVID-19. PBMCs, B-cell-depleted T cells, or T cells were the source of the cDNA or gDNA that made up the material.

Authors' methods: Amplification of reference gene primers was used by the study to estimate nucleated cell counts. Assay: immunoSEQ multiplex PCR; the TCRdb copy retains only in-frame clones and omits some. The D gene and trimming were derived from the DNA, and the V and J assignments and clone size from that table. This repertoire shows roughly 56,000 clones, around 90% found once; its top ten account for less than 7.5%. The sequenced material came from peripheral blood. This TCR was recovered from a man aged 50 to 59 with active COVID-19.

The CDR3 coding sequence is TGTGCCAGCAGGCGCATGGGGGGACAGGGGGGTGGAAACACCATATATTTT. Translating gives CASRRMGGQGGGNTIYF. The chain links TRBV27 to TRBJ1-3, with 11 nucleotides matching TRBD1. V shed 6 bases and J 3 bases; nucleotides not matched to a gene: 10. The CDR3 covers 17 residues. Germline V CDR1 and CDR2: MNHEY, SMNVEV (reference sequence).